The clone carrying this T cell receptor beta chain turned up a few times. Original processing notes: By means of reference gene primer amplification, nucleated cell counts were estimated. Profiled with immunoSEQ multiplex PCR; TCRdb holds only in-frame clones, not every one. V, J and clone size reflect that table, while D and trimming were determined from the DNA. The sample has over 110,000 clones; 80% are singletons. These data originate in a study of blood T cell repertoires in COVID-19. On the study more broadly: From the United States, Italy and Spain came samples of acute and convalescent COVID-19. T cells, B-cell-depleted T cells, or PBMCs provided the cDNA or gDNA that served as material.

This CDR3 is 13 amino acids long. Per the germline V gene, CDR1 is ENHRY and CDR2 is SYGVKD. Trimming shortened V by 4 bases and J by 1 base, and 6 bases separated the two germline ends. This sequence originates from a man aged 70-80 years who had recovered from COVID-19. The sample comprised peripheral blood. The chain links TRBV10-3 to TRBJ2-3; maybe TRBD2 (5 bases). The DNA for the CDR3 is TGTGCCATCAGTGGGGAGCGCACAGATACGCAGTATTTT. Translating it yields CAISGERTDTQYF.